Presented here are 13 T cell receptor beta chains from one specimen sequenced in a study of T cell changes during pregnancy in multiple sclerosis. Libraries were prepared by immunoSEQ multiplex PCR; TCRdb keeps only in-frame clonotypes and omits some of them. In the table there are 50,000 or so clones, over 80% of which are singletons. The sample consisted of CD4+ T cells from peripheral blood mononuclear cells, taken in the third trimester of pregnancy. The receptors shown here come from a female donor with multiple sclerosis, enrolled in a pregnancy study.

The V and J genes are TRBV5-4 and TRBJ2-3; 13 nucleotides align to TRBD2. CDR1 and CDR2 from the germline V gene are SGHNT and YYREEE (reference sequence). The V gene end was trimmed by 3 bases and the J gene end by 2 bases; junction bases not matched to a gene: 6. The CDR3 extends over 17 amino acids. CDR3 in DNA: TGTGCCAGCAGCTCTCCGGGACTAGCGGGGTACACAGATACGCAGTATTTT. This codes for CASSSPGLAGYTDTQYF.

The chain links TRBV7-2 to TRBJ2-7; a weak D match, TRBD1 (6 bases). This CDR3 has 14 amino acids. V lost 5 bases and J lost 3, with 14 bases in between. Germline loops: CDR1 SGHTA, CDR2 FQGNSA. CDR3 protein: CASSQTIQGYEQYF. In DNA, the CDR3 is TGTGCCAGCAGCCAAACCATACAGGGCTACGAGCAGTACTTC.

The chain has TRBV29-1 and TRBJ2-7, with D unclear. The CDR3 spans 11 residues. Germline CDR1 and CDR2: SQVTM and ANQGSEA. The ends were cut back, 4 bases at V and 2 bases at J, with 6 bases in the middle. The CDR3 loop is CSVVRTYEQYF. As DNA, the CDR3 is TGCAGCGTTGTGAGGACCTACGAGCAGTACTTC.

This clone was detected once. The DNA of the CDR3 is TGTGCCAGCAGCTGGTTGCAGGGGGCGGGCGGGGAGCTGTTTTTT. As protein: CASSWLQGAGGELFF. This sequence joins TRBV7-8 and TRBJ2-2; TRBD1 matches 8 bases. This CDR3 comprises 15 residues. CDR1 and CDR2 (germline): SGHVS, FQNEAQ. J was trimmed by 7 bases and V by 4 bases; bases with no gene match: 8.

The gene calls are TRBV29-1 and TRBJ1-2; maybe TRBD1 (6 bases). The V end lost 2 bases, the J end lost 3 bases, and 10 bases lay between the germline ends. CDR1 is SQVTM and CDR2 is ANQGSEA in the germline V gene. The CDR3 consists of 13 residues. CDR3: CSVELGTYYGYTF. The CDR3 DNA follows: TGCAGCGTTGAATTAGGGACATACTATGGCTACACCTTC.

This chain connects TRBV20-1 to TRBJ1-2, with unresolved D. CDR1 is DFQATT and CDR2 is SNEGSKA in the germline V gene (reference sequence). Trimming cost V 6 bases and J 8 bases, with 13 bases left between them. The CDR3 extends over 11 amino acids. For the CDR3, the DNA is TGCAGTGCGGGCGACTCGGGAGGCTACACCTTC. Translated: CSAGDSGGYTF.

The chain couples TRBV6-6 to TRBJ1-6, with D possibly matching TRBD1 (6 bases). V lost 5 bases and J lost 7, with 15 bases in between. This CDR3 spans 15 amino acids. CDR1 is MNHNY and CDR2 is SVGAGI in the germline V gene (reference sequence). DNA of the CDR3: TGTGCCAGCAGTACGGACAGCGATCGAAATTCACCCCTCCACTTT. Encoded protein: CASSTDSDRNSPLHF.

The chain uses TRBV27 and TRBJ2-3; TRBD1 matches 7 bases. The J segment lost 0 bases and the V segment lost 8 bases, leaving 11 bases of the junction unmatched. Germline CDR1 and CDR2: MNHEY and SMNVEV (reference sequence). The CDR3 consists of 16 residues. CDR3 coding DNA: TGTGCCAGCGACAGGGAAAAAGGTCCTAGCACAGATACGCAGTATTTT. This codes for CASDREKGPSTDTQYF.

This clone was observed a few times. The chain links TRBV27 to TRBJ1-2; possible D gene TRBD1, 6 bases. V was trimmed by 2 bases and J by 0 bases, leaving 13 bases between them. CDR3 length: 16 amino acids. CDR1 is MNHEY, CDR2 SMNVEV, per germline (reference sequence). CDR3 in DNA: TGTGCCAGCAGTTTAGAAGGAACAGGGACTAACTATGGCTACACCTTC. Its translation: CASSLEGTGTNYGYTF.

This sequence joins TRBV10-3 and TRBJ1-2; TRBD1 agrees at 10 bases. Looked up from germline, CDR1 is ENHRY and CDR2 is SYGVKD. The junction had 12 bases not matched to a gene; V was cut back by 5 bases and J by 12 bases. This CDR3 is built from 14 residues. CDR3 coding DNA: TGTGCCATCAGTTCGACAGGGGGCGTGGGAACTGACACCTTC. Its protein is CAISSTGGVGTDTF.

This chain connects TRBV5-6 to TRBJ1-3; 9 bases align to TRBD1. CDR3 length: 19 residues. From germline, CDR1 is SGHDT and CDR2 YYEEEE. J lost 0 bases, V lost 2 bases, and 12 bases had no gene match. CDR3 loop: CASSFRTGVGVGSGNTIYF. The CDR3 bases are TGTGCCAGCAGCTTTCGGACAGGGGTCGGCGTCGGCTCTGGAAACACCATATATTTT.

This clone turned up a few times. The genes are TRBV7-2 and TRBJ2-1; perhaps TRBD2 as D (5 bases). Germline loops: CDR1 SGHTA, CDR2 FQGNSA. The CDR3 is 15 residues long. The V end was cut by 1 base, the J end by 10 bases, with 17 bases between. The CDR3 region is CASSLDGVESREQFF. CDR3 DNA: TGTGCCAGCAGCTTAGACGGGGTGGAATCGCGGGAGCAGTTCTTC.

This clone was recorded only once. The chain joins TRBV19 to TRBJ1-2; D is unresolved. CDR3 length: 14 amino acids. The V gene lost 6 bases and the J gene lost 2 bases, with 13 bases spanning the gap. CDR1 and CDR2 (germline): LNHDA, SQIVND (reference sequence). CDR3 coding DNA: TGTGCCAGTAGGGGCGAAGACCAGAACTATGGCTACACCTTC. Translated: CASRGEDQNYGYTF.